What follows is one T cell receptor beta chain and its context. Its antigen remains unknown. This sample was taken from a study of response to subunit inactivated influenza vaccine. Findings and caveats of the study: Each seasonal flu vaccination may recruit only limited new T cells, authors suggested.

TCRdb reanalysed the RT-PCR reads using MiXCR and keeps one entry per CDR3 protein. The table includes roughly 670,000 distinct CDR3 sequences, around 15% detected once. With 3 bases removed from V and 3 bases from J, the gap between germline ends came to 8 bases. Germline V gene data show CDR1 as ENHRY and CDR2 as SYGVKD. The CDR3 extends over 14 amino acids. The receptor's source is a man aged 50-60 years who received an inactivated influenza vaccine. The material was PBMCs from blood, obtained less than 15 days before vaccination. J is TRBJ2-2 and V is TRBV10-3; D remains ambiguous. The CDR3 sequence is CAISDSSYTGELFF. The CDR3 coding sequence is TGTGCCATCAGTGATTCGTCCTACACCGGGGAGCTGTTTTTT.